This T cell receptor (beta chain) was documented in a study of beta chain features in type 1 diabetes. Expressed TCRB transcripts were sequenced after all isolated RNA was converted to cDNA. Data came from immunoSEQ multiplex PCR; TCRdb stores just in-frame clones and leaves some out. The data contain a few hundred thousand clones, roughly 12% of them singletons. Per donor, one heparinised blood draw averaged approximately 120 mL. Findings and caveats of the study: Across all four CD4+ subsets, people with type 1 diabetes showed modestly shorter TCRB CDR3s.

This CDR3 has 16 amino acids. Trimming took 10 bases from V and 6 from J, leaving 25 bases between them. From germline, CDR1 is LNHDA and CDR2 SQIVND (reference sequence). As to this clone: Its specificity is unknown.

The source is a woman aged 18-29 years with type 1 diabetes. Specimen: naive CD4+ T cells from blood. This chain joins TRBV19 and TRBJ1-5, with D possibly TRBD1 on 5 matching bases. The CDR3 loop reads CATTHRSGGVFQPQHF. The CDR3 region has the DNA TGTGCCACGACCCATCGTAGCGGGGGAGTTTTTCAGCCCCAGCATTTT. Using reference TRBV19 and TRBJ1-5 for the parts outside the CDR3, the full variable domain is DGGITQSPKYLFRKEGQNVTLSCEQNLNHDAMYWYRQDPGQGLRLIYYSQIVNDFQKGDIAEGYSVSREKKESFPLTVTSAQKNPTAFYLCATTHRSGGVFQPQHFGDGTRLSIL.